This T cell receptor beta chain stems from a study of cytomegalovirus exposure and HLA in healthy donors. V shed 3 bases and J 7 bases; nucleotides not matched to a gene: 10. CDR1 SGHVS and CDR2 FQNEAQ come from the germline V gene. The CDR3 covers 16 residues. Turning to this clone: Its target is unknown.

Clones were sequenced by immunoSEQ multiplex PCR, and TCRdb holds only the in-frame ones, with some missing. The sample lists over 200,000 clones, just over 85% occurring once. Overall study findings and caveats: A classifier reportedly called cytomegalovirus status with high sensitivity and specificity.

The TCR originated in a young woman in good health and CMV-seronegative. Source material: PBMCs. The chain couples TRBV7-8 to TRBJ1-5; 9 nucleotides match TRBD1. The CDR3: CASSFQTQGARQPQHF. The CDR3 nucleotides are TGTGCCAGCAGCTTCCAAACACAGGGGGCGCGACAGCCCCAGCATTTT.